Listed below are T cell receptor beta chains from one sample, sequenced in a study of beta chain features in type 1 diabetes. Here immunoSEQ multiplex PCR was the method, and the copy in TCRdb shows in-frame clones only, minus some. Here the sample spans more than 120,000 clones, 10% being singletons. Sequencing input: naive CD4+ T cells from blood. These receptors were collected from a man aged 18-30 years in good health. Each CDR3 is given with its conserved first and last residue. The order of the fields is clone size, V gene, J gene, D gene, CDR3 DNA, CDR3 protein. The D gene is left open where the match is weak. The listing skips clone size in some rows; elsewhere it reads once, few, many or a size class.

size: .; V: TRBV5-1; J: TRBJ2-3; D: TRBD2; DNA: TGCGCCAGCAGCTTGGGGGCTAGCGGGGGCACAGATACGCAGTATTTT; CDR3: CASSLGASGGTDTQYF
size: .; V: TRBV4-3; J: TRBJ1-5; D: .; DNA: TGCGCCAGCAGCCAAGAGTTAAATCAGCCCCAGCATTTT; CDR3: CASSQELNQPQHF
size: .; V: TRBV2; J: TRBJ2-7; D: TRBD1; DNA: TGTGCCAGCAGTGAAGTACAGGGGGTGCGGGAGCAGTACTTC; CDR3: CASSEVQGVREQYF
size: .; V: TRBV7-2; J: TRBJ2-5; D: .; DNA: TGTGCCAGCAGCTCATTTGGTGGCGTCGGGGAGACCCAGTACTTC; CDR3: CASSSFGGVGETQYF
size: few; V: TRBV6-1; J: TRBJ1-5; D: .; DNA: TGTGCCAGCAGTGAAATGCGGGGCATTGGGAGCAATCAGCCCCAGCATTTT; CDR3: CASSEMRGIGSNQPQHF
size: .; V: TRBV7-9; J: TRBJ1-2; D: .; DNA: TGTGCCAGCAGCTTACGACAGAACTATGGCTACACCTTC; CDR3: CASSLRQNYGYTF
size: few; V: TRBV7-2; J: TRBJ1-6; D: TRBD1; DNA: TGTGCCAGCAGCAAGGGACAGATAAATTCACCCCTCCACTTT; CDR3: CASSKGQINSPLHF
size: .; V: TRBV5-1; J: TRBJ2-7; D: .; DNA: TGCGCCAGCAGCTTACAGGGTAGCCACTACGAGCAGTACTTC; CDR3: CASSLQGSHYEQYF
size: .; V: TRBV7-2; J: TRBJ2-7; D: .; DNA: TGTGCCAGCAGCTTATCGGACAGAATTAACGAGCAGTACTTC; CDR3: CASSLSDRINEQYF
size: many; V: TRBV7-9; J: TRBJ2-1; D: .; DNA: TGTGCCAGCAGCCCATACAATGAGCAGTTCTTC; CDR3: CASSPYNEQFF
size: .; V: TRBV6-6; J: TRBJ1-4; D: .; DNA: TGTGCCACCCGAGACGGGTCGGAAAAACTGTTTTTT; CDR3: CATRDGSEKLFF